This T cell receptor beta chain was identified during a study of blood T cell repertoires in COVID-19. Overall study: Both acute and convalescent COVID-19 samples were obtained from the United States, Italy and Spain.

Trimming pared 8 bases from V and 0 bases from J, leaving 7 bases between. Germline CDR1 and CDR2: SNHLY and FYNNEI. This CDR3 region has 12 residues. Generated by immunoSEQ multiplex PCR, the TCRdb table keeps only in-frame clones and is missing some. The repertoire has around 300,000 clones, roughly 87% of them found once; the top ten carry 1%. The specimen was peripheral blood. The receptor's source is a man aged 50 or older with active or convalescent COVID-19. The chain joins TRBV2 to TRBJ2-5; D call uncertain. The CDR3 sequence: CASDSYQETQYF. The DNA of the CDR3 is TGTGCCAGCGACTCGTACCAAGAGACCCAGTACTTC.